Here is one TCR beta chain with its context. The entry originates in a study of blood T cell repertoires in COVID-19. Study-level background: The origin of the acute and convalescent COVID-19 samples was the United States, Italy and Spain. The cDNA or gDNA used as material had been derived from T cells, B-cell-depleted T cells, or PBMCs.

Original data processing: Amplification with reference gene primers provided the estimates of nucleated cell counts. Measured with immunoSEQ multiplex PCR; TCRdb has only the in-frame clones, and not every one. For V, J and clone size, that table is used; D and trimming come from the DNA. The sample carries 90,000 to 120,000 clones, approximately 88% recorded once. This CDR3 has 14 amino acids. CDR1 and CDR2 (germline): KGHSH, LQKENI. J was trimmed by 6 bases and V by 6 bases; bases with no gene match: 9. The chain couples TRBV18 to TRBJ1-2; 8 positions agree with TRBD1. The sample consisted of peripheral blood. This receptor was identified in a human donor in a cohort sampled during active COVID-19. CDR3 DNA: TGTGCCAGCTCCCCGGACAGGGAGGGAAATGGCTACACCTTC. Residues: CASSPDREGNGYTF.